This is a list of T cell receptor beta chains from one sample in a study of neurological immune-mediated disorders. TCRdb called the 5' RACE reads again in MiXCR, with one record for every CDR3 protein. The top ten hold around 3.3% of the sample, which has about 99,000 distinct CDR3 sequences, less than 14% seen once. The material sequenced was PBMCs. The receptors were sampled from a female donor with HTLV-1-associated myelopathy (HAM/TSP). The CDR3 runs from the conserved cysteine through the conserved F or W. A D gene is named only where the DNA matches it firmly. Clone size is shown for a subset of rows, as once, few, many or a class of expanded clone.

v_call: TRBV29-1; j_call: TRBJ1-3; clone_size: many; d_call: .; cdr3_nt: TGCAGCGTTGTGAGCGGGATTGGAAACACCATATATTTT; cdr3_aa: CSVVSGIGNTIYF
v_call: TRBV2; j_call: TRBJ2-2; clone_size: many; d_call: .; cdr3_nt: TGTGCCAGCAGTGAAGCGCTTCGGGGGGCCACCGGGGAGCTGTTTTTT; cdr3_aa: CASSEALRGATGELFF
v_call: TRBV6-6; j_call: TRBJ1-2; clone_size: many; d_call: TRBD1; cdr3_nt: TGTGCCAGCCTGACCCGGGGACAGGGATCCGGCTACACCTTC; cdr3_aa: CASLTRGQGSGYTF
v_call: TRBV6-6; j_call: TRBJ2-1; clone_size: few; d_call: .; cdr3_nt: TGTGCCAGCATAAACGGGGAAGTCGCCACCAATGAGCAGTTCTTC; cdr3_aa: CASINGEVATNEQFF
v_call: TRBV20-1; j_call: TRBJ1-2; clone_size: many; d_call: TRBD1; cdr3_nt: TGCAGTGCTAGAGATCCCTCCAGGGGGAACTATGGCTACACCTTC; cdr3_aa: CSARDPSRGNYGYTF
v_call: TRBV19; j_call: TRBJ1-2; clone_size: many; d_call: .; cdr3_nt: TGTGCCACCCGCCCGCAGACCGGATATTATGGCTACACCTTC; cdr3_aa: CATRPQTGYYGYTF
v_call: TRBV4-1; j_call: TRBJ2-3; clone_size: .; d_call: TRBD2; cdr3_nt: TGCGCCAGCAGCCAACTAGCGGGCGGTCCAGATACGCAGTATTTT; cdr3_aa: CASSQLAGGPDTQYF
v_call: TRBV12-3/TRBV12-4; j_call: TRBJ2-1; clone_size: .; d_call: TRBD2; cdr3_nt: TGTGCCAGCACCTCCTGGGGACTAGCGGGAAGTCATGAGCAGTTCTTC; cdr3_aa: CASTSWGLAGSHEQFF
v_call: TRBV4-1; j_call: TRBJ1-4; clone_size: many; d_call: TRBD1; cdr3_nt: TGCGCCAGCAGCCAAGAAGGACAGGGGCAAAAACTGTTTTTT; cdr3_aa: CASSQEGQGQKLFF
v_call: TRBV28; j_call: TRBJ1-1; clone_size: many; d_call: .; cdr3_nt: TGTGCCAGCACCGGTAACATACGGACGACTGAAGCTTTCTTT; cdr3_aa: CASTGNIRTTEAFF
v_call: TRBV5-1; j_call: TRBJ2-3; clone_size: many; d_call: TRBD2; cdr3_nt: TGCGCCAGCAGCCCGGGACTAGGGCAAGATACGCAGTATTTT; cdr3_aa: CASSPGLGQDTQYF
v_call: TRBV29-1; j_call: TRBJ1-1; clone_size: many; d_call: .; cdr3_nt: TGCAGCGCTACCGGGACACCGAACACTGAAGCTTTCTTT; cdr3_aa: CSATGTPNTEAFF
v_call: TRBV5-1; j_call: TRBJ1-1; clone_size: many; d_call: .; cdr3_nt: TGCGCCAGCTCGACCGGATCAAACACTGAAGCTTTCTTT; cdr3_aa: CASSTGSNTEAFF
v_call: TRBV6-1; j_call: TRBJ2-6; clone_size: many; d_call: TRBD1; cdr3_nt: TGTGCCAGCACCTCGGGACAGGGCTCTGGGGCCAACGTCCTGACTTTC; cdr3_aa: CASTSGQGSGANVLTF
v_call: TRBV29-1; j_call: TRBJ2-7; clone_size: many; d_call: TRBD1; cdr3_nt: TGCAGCGTCACGGACAGGGACCTTTACGAGCAGTACTTC; cdr3_aa: CSVTDRDLYEQYF
v_call: TRBV5-1; j_call: TRBJ2-1; clone_size: many; d_call: .; cdr3_nt: TGCGCCAGCAGCTTGGCTGGGGCCGGGACGGAGCAGTTCTTC; cdr3_aa: CASSLAGAGTEQFF
v_call: TRBV5-1; j_call: TRBJ2-1; clone_size: many; d_call: .; cdr3_nt: TGCGCCAGCAGCTTGGAGGCGGCGGGCTCCTACAATGAGCAGTTCTTC; cdr3_aa: CASSLEAAGSYNEQFF